Only a few counts were recorded for the clone carrying this T cell receptor beta chain. Exclusions: uncontrolled infection, other autoimmune disease, pregnancy, lactation. Diagnosis relied on clinical symptoms, serum thyroxine and TRAb, thyroid ultrasound and orbital computed tomography. It was RNA transcripts that yielded the amplified TCR beta CDR3 regions. RT-PCR in the first round (using the HTBI primer set) targeted the TCR CDR3. In TCRdb, the multiplex PCR reads were re-called with MiXCR into one record per CDR3 protein. This table holds approximately 690,000 distinct CDR3 sequences, roughly 15% found once. The CDR3 extends over 13 amino acids. Germline assignment: CDR1 MDHEN and CDR2 SYDVKM. Trimming took 4 bases from V and 8 from J, leaving 11 bases between them. This sample is drawn from a study of T cells in Graves' hyperthyroidism and ophthalmopathy. At the level of the study: Prior to any treatment, at the point of initial diagnosis, peripheral blood was collected.

V gene TRBV28 combines with J gene TRBJ1-4; maybe TRBD1 (5 bases). The source is a woman between 50 and 59 years old with Graves' ophthalmopathy. The sample consisted of blood. This chain's CDR3 is CASSSRTIEKLFF. The CDR3 nucleotides read TGTGCCAGCAGTTCGCGGACAATCGAAAAACTGTTTTTT.